The 32 T cell receptor beta chains listed next were all sequenced from one sample in a study of blood T cell repertoires in COVID-19. The repertoire was sequenced with immunoSEQ multiplex PCR; TCRdb's copy has only in-frame clones and lacks some. The table has 440,000 or so clones, 75% to 90% seen once; the top ten hold around 1.5%. What was sequenced was peripheral blood. The source is a woman aged 40-49 years with COVID-19, enrolled during active disease.

The chain joins TRBV5-1 to TRBJ1-1; TRBD1 aligns across 7 bases. V lost 3 bases, J lost 6 bases, and 17 bases stayed unmatched. This CDR3 is 17 amino acids long. Germline assignment: CDR1 SGHRS and CDR2 YFSETQ. The CDR3 spells CASSSDYRDRGISEAFF. CDR3 nucleotide sequence: TGCGCCAGCAGCTCTGATTACCGGGACAGAGGTATCTCTGAAGCTTTCTTT.

This rearrangement joins TRBV27 to TRBJ2-2; TRBD2 agrees at 9 bases. V shed 6 bases, J shed 1 base, and the junction held 3 bases outside the gene matches. The CDR3 contains 15 residues. In germline, CDR1 is MNHEY, CDR2 SMNVEV (reference sequence). The CDR3 coding sequence is TGTGCCAGCAGATCGACTAGCGGGAACACCGGGGAGCTGTTTTTT. Its protein product is CASRSTSGNTGELFF.

The chain joins TRBV6-5 to TRBJ1-5, with TRBD1 matching over 11 bases. CDR1 is MNHEY and CDR2 is SVGAGI in the germline V gene. The CDR3 loop spans 14 amino acids. With V trimmed by 10 bases and J by 5 bases, 7 bases remained unmatched. Written as DNA, the CDR3 is TGTGCCACCTCCGGACAGGGGGCTTATCAGCCCCAGCATTTT. This encodes CATSGQGAYQPQHF.

This clone was picked up a small number of times. The chain links TRBV5-1 to TRBJ2-7; possible D gene TRBD2, 5 bases. V was trimmed by 3 bases and J by 2 bases, leaving 15 bases between them. The CDR3 length is 15 residues. Germline V gives CDR1 SGHRS, CDR2 YFSETQ. The CDR3 reads CASSWSGLTPYEQYF. CDR3 sequence (DNA): TGCGCCAGCAGCTGGAGCGGACTTACCCCCTACGAGCAGTACTTC.

The rearrangement joins TRBV5-1 to TRBJ2-5; possibly TRBD1 for D (6 bases). CDR3 length equals 15 residues. Looked up from germline, CDR1 is SGHRS and CDR2 is YFSETQ. The V gene lost 6 bases and the J gene lost 0 bases, with 15 bases spanning the gap. CDR3 sequence (DNA): TGCGCCAGCACCTCCCAGGGGACACACCAAGAGACCCAGTACTTC. Its translation: CASTSQGTHQETQYF.

The V and J genes are TRBV11-2 and TRBJ2-5, with 9 bases matching TRBD1. Germline V gene lookup returns CDR1 SGHAT and CDR2 FQNNGV. This CDR3 is 16 amino acids long. V lost 1 base and J lost 5; bases outside the gene matches: 8. DNA for the CDR3: TGTGCCAGCAGCTTAGTTGGGGGGACAGGGTCGGAGACCCAGTACTTC. Amino acids: CASSLVGGTGSETQYF.

The chain recombines TRBV29-1 with TRBJ2-1, with 10 bases identical to TRBD2. Germline loops: CDR1 SQVTM, CDR2 ANQGSEA. J gave up 9 bases and V 7 bases, and 9 bases lay outside the gene matches. CDR3 length: 13 residues. The CDR3 sequence is CSGGPSGSGEQFF. The CDR3 DNA sequence: TGCAGCGGAGGCCCTAGCGGGAGTGGTGAGCAGTTCTTC.

In its sample, this clone was seen once. The chain joins TRBV27 to TRBJ1-6, with a tentative D call TRBD1 (5 bases). This CDR3 spans 15 amino acids. Deletions cut 3 bases from V and 10 bases from J, with 16 bases between. Germline V gene sequence: CDR1 MNHEY, CDR2 SMNVEV (reference sequence). The CDR3 DNA reads as TGTGCCAGCAGTTTTAAGGGGCCCCGGGAGTCACCCCTCCACTTT. Translating gives CASSFKGPRESPLHF.

This chain links TRBV7-3 with TRBJ1-4; 7 bases are a match to TRBD1. This CDR3 has 15 residues. The trim removed 6 bases at V and 2 bases at J, leaving 6 bases unmatched. Germline V gives CDR1 SGHTA, CDR2 FQGTGA. The CDR3 here is CASSPGGRTNEKLFF. The CDR3 nucleotides read TGTGCCAGCAGTCCAGGGGGGCGGACTAATGAAAAACTGTTTTTT.

V and J are TRBV6-2 or TRBV6-3 and TRBJ2-2; TRBD2 matches at 7 bases. V trimming: 0 bases; J trimming: 1 base; junction bases outside the gene matches: 2. The CDR3 extends over 16 amino acids. Germline lookup yields CDR1 MNHEY and CDR2 SVGEGT. The CDR3 nucleotides are TGTGCCAGCAGTTACTCGGGACTATTGAACACCGGGGAGCTGTTTTTT. Protein: CASSYSGLLNTGELFF.

The rearrangement uses TRBV10-3 and TRBJ1-1; 7 positions match TRBD1. Germline V gene data show CDR1 as ENHRY and CDR2 as SYGVKD. The CDR3 consists of 14 residues. V shed 4 bases and J 1 base; nucleotides not matched to a gene: 3. The CDR3 nucleotides are TGTGCCATCAGTGGGGGGACAGCGAACACTGAAGCTTTCTTT. This gives the protein CAISGGTANTEAFF.

The chain joins TRBV27 to TRBJ2-7; 8 bases align to TRBD1. Germline V gives CDR1 MNHEY, CDR2 SMNVEV (reference sequence). The CDR3 consists of 14 residues. The trim removed 2 bases at V and 5 bases at J, leaving 5 bases unmatched. For the CDR3, the DNA is TGTGCCAGCAGTTTACGACAGGGGAGCCACGAGCAGTACTTC. Translating gives CASSLRQGSHEQYF.

V usage is TRBV28 and J usage is TRBJ1-2; 8 nucleotides match TRBD1. With V trimmed by 4 bases and J by 6 bases, 16 bases remained unmatched. The CDR3 totals 17 residues. Germline CDR1 is MDHEN and CDR2 is SYDVKM. CDR3 DNA: TGTGCCAGCAGTTACTCTTTCTCAGGGGGCGATAGGGATGGCTACACCTTC. Amino acid sequence: CASSYSFSGGDRDGYTF.

V and J are TRBV6-2 or TRBV6-3 and TRBJ1-5, with TRBD1 matching over 12 bases. V shed 2 bases and J 2 bases; nucleotides not matched to a gene: 13. Germline V CDR1 and CDR2: MNHEY, SVGEGT. This CDR3 comprises 20 residues. The CDR3 is CASSYPPGTGGVSGNQPQHF. CDR3 DNA sequence: TGTGCCAGCAGTTACCCACCAGGGACAGGGGGCGTTTCGGGCAATCAGCCCCAGCATTTT.

This clone has only one observation. The rearrangement uses TRBV19 and TRBJ2-7; TRBD2 aligns across 9 bases. Germline V gene data show CDR1 as LNHDA and CDR2 as SQIVND (reference sequence). J was trimmed by 6 bases and V by 3 bases; bases with no gene match: 9. This CDR3 region has 15 residues. The CDR3 coding sequence is TGTGCCAGTAGTATTCGGGCGGGAGGGCCTGGCGAGCAGTACTTC. This gives the protein CASSIRAGGPGEQYF.

J is TRBJ1-5 and V is TRBV6-2 or TRBV6-3; perhaps TRBD1 as D (5 bases). Germline V gene lookup returns CDR1 MNHEY and CDR2 SVGEGT. V was clipped by 4 bases and J by 4 bases, with 14 bases between them. This CDR3 is built from 15 residues. CDR3 amino acids: CASSSTDILNQPQHF. CDR3 DNA: TGTGCCAGCAGTTCTACGGACATCCTGAATCAGCCCCAGCATTTT.

CDR3 DNA sequence: TGTGCCAGCAGCGAAAACTATCTACTAGAGCAGTTCTTC. Translated: CASSENYLLEQFF. This chain uses TRBV5-4 with TRBJ2-1, with D unresolved. Trimming shortened V by 4 bases and J by 10 bases, and 15 bases separated the two germline ends. Germline V gene sequence: CDR1 SGHNT, CDR2 YYREEE (reference sequence). The CDR3 runs to 13 residues.

The V and J genes are TRBV30 and TRBJ1-2; D is perhaps TRBD1 (6 bases). Per germline, CDR1 GTSNPN and CDR2 SVGIG (reference sequence). Trimming pared 8 bases from V and 1 base from J, leaving 17 bases between. The CDR3 is 14 residues long. For the CDR3, the DNA is TGTGCCGGTGGGATGGGGGCGGGTAACTATGGCTACACCTTC. Translating it yields CAGGMGAGNYGYTF.

This clone has only one observation. The genes are TRBV29-1 and TRBJ2-7, with a weak D call TRBD2 (7 bases). V was pared by 3 bases and J by 0 bases, with 18 bases between. CDR1 and CDR2 from the germline V gene are SQVTM and ANQGSEA. The CDR3 covers 16 residues. The chain's CDR3 is CSVEAPRGGFSYEQYF. The CDR3 DNA reads as TGCAGCGTTGAGGCTCCAAGGGGGGGGTTCTCCTACGAGCAGTACTTC.

The genes are TRBV27 and TRBJ2-5, with 9 bases fitting TRBD2. The CDR3 has 19 residues. Germline V gives CDR1 MNHEY, CDR2 SMNVEV (reference sequence). V lost 7 bases, J lost 5 bases, and 23 bases stayed unmatched. In DNA form, the CDR3 reads TGTGCCAGCACCTCCAGCCCCCTAGCGGGGACCCCCCCGGGCGAGACCCAGTACTTC. This gives the protein CASTSSPLAGTPPGETQYF.

The rearrangement uses TRBV30 and TRBJ2-3; TRBD2 matches at 7 bases. From germline, CDR1 is GTSNPN and CDR2 SVGIG (reference sequence). CDR3 length: 13 amino acids. V lost 0 bases and J lost 6; bases outside the gene matches: 3. The CDR3 loop is CAWSVKGGDTQYF. DNA for the CDR3: TGTGCCTGGAGTGTTAAGGGAGGGGATACGCAGTATTTT.

This clone was found a few times. The V call is TRBV12-3 or TRBV12-4, the J call TRBJ1-1; D may be TRBD1 (6 bases). V dropped 10 bases and J dropped 1 base, with 13 bases sitting between them. The CDR3 covers 13 residues. CDR3 coding DNA: TGTGCCACGAGGGGGGGGTCGAACACTGAAGCTTTCTTT. This sequence encodes CATRGGSNTEAFF.

This clone has only a few counts. CDR3 in amino acids: CASSPAGGGGYTF. The CDR3 nucleotides read TGTGCCAGCAGCCCAGCAGGGGGCGGTGGCTACACCTTC. The V call is TRBV7-3, the J call TRBJ1-2, with 8 bases that match TRBD1. This CDR3 is built from 13 residues. The V gene end was trimmed by 5 bases and the J gene end by 7 bases; junction bases not matched to a gene: 6. Germline V CDR1 and CDR2: SGHTA, FQGTGA. Together with reference TRBV7-3 and TRBJ1-2, the CDR3 gives the full variable domain: GAGVSQTPSNKVTEKGKYVELRCDPISGHTALYWYRQSLGQGPEFLIYFQGTGAADDSGLPNDRFFAVRPEGSVSTLKIQRTERGDSAVYLCASSPAGGGGYTFGSGTRLTVV.

This rearrangement joins TRBV11-2 to TRBJ2-2; D remains ambiguous. V dropped 8 bases and J dropped 1 base, with 14 bases sitting between them. The CDR3 is 15 amino acids. Germline-derived CDR1 and CDR2 are SGHAT and FQNNGV. CDR3 DNA sequence: TGTGCCAGCGTACCACTTAGAGTGAACACCGGGGAGCTGTTTTTT. Translated: CASVPLRVNTGELFF. The full variable domain, in which reference TRBV11-2 and TRBJ2-2 provide the parts outside the CDR3, is EAGVAQSPRYKIIEKRQSVAFWCNPISGHATLYWYQQILGQGPKLLIQFQNNGVVDDSQLPKDRFSAERLKGVDSTLKIQPAKLEDSAVYLCASVPLRVNTGELFFGEGSRLTVL.

The chain joins TRBV12-2 to TRBJ2-7; TRBD2 is the table's D call and was not checked against the DNA. TRBV12-2 represents a pseudogene. The CDR3 covers 20 residues. The DNA for the CDR3 is TGTGCAAGTCGCCAAGGGGGGGGGACTAGCGGGATCGTCATTTCCTACGAGCAGTACTTC. Its protein product is CASRQGGGTSGIVISYEQYF.

The gene calls are TRBV7-8 and TRBJ1-6; possible D gene TRBD1, 5 bases. From germline, CDR1 is SGHVS and CDR2 FQNEAQ. This CDR3 is built from 14 residues. The ends were cut back, 5 bases at V and 7 bases at J, with 12 bases in the middle. CDR3: CASSREGWNSPLHF. The CDR3 nucleotides read TGTGCCAGCAGCCGAGAGGGGTGGAATTCACCCCTCCACTTT.

The chain joins TRBV3-1 (or the pseudogene TRBV3-2) to TRBJ2-7, with TRBD2 as a possible D gene (7 bases). This CDR3 comprises 16 residues. Germline CDR1 is LGHDT and CDR2 is YNNKEL (reference sequence). V lost 10 bases, J lost 6 bases, and 28 bases lay in between. The CDR3 bases are TGTGCCACCCAGGGCCGGACTAGTGGGGGCCCCCCCGAGCAGTACTTC. It codes for CATQGRTSGGPPEQYF.

The chain links TRBV7-6 to TRBJ1-5; D ambiguous. Trimming left V 5 bases short and J 5 bases short, with 13 bases between. This CDR3 has 14 amino acids. Germline loops: CDR1 SGHVS, CDR2 FNYEAQ. The CDR3 coding sequence is TGTGCCAGCAGCCCCGGGAAGGGCGATCAGCCCCAGCATTTT. Its protein product is CASSPGKGDQPQHF.

The rearrangement links TRBV7-3 to TRBJ1-1, with D hard to call. The germline CDR1 and CDR2 sequences are SGHTA and FQGTGA. Trimming removed 2 bases at V and 0 bases at J, with 4 bases between. The CDR3 contains 13 residues. The CDR3, as DNA: TGTGCCAGCAGCTTACAGTTGAACACTGAAGCTTTCTTT. Protein: CASSLQLNTEAFF.

The rearrangement joins TRBV2 to TRBJ1-2; D not resolved. V dropped 4 bases and J dropped 8 bases, with 20 bases sitting between them. The germline gives CDR1 SNHLY, CDR2 FYNNEI. The CDR3 consists of 15 residues. The CDR3 region has the DNA TGTGCCAGCAGTGGGAGCCAGACCTCCTATGGGGGCTACACCTTC. Translating gives CASSGSQTSYGGYTF.

This chain links TRBV5-1 with TRBJ2-1; D may be TRBD2 (6 bases). The CDR3 totals 16 residues. The V and J ends lost 2 bases and 9 bases respectively, with 21 bases between them. Germline CDR1 reads SGHRS; CDR2 reads YFSETQ. CDR3 in DNA: TGCGCCAGCAGCTTTAGACTAGGTATGGAGGATGGTGAGCAGTTCTTC. It translates to CASSFRLGMEDGEQFF. Together with reference TRBV5-1 and TRBJ2-1, the CDR3 gives the full variable domain: KAGVTQTPRYLIKTRGQQVTLSCSPISGHRSVSWYQQTPGQGLQFLFEYFSETQRNKGNFPGRFSGRQFSNSRSEMNVSTLELGDSALYLCASSFRLGMEDGEQFFGPGTRLTVL.

This chain uses TRBV9 with TRBJ2-1, with D uncertain. This CDR3 comprises 15 residues. The germline gives CDR1 SGDLS, CDR2 YYNGEE. Deletions cut 4 bases from V and 0 bases from J, with 11 bases between. The CDR3 DNA reads as TGTGCCAGCAGCCTTCGGGTGAGCTCCTACAATGAGCAGTTCTTC. This sequence encodes CASSLRVSSYNEQFF. The full variable domain, rest sourced from reference TRBV9 and TRBJ2-1, is DSGVTQTPKHLITATGQRVTLRCSPRSGDLSVYWYQQSLDQGLQFLIQYYNGEERAKGNILERFSAQQFPDLHSELNLSSLELGDSALYFCASSLRVSSYNEQFFGPGTRLTVL.